This T cell receptor beta chain was observed in a study of blood T cell repertoires in COVID-19 (dated by TCRdb to the early 2020s). Looking at the study overall: Collaborator samples came from the United States, Italy and Spain and covered acute and convalescent phases of COVID-19. The material from the prospective study consisted of cDNA or gDNA derived from T cells, B-cell-depleted T cells, or PBMCs. The dataset comprised deeply sampled blood TCRbeta repertoires from subjects exposed to, actively infected with, or recovered from COVID-19. The repertoires were made available in a free public database intended to serve as a resource for research on the immune response to SARS-CoV-2. The samples were drawn from the first 160 participants of the ongoing ImmuneRACE study and from under 1,500 subjects provided by 6 global collaborators. Nearly every sample came with metadata listing a de-identified subject ID, COVID-19 status, age in years and sex. Where available, HLA class I and class II types were obtained from metadata supplied by the sample provider rather than from assay-based typing.

TCRbeta CDR3 regions were amplified from genomic DNA by means of the immunoSEQ Assay, a bias-controlled multiplex PCR. The authors' analysis ran thus. The number of nucleated cells in each sample was estimated by amplification of reference gene primers within the assay. To quantify the absolute abundance of each unique TCRbeta CDR3 rearrangement, sequence reads were collapsed and filtered. For each sample, productive Simpson clonality was calculated as the square root of Simpson's diversity index over productive rearrangements. In TCRdb, the immuneACCESS table is reduced to in-frame sequences with V and J assigned. These tables do not hold every clone; where another copy was compared, an unresolved V gene accounts for under half, and the others remain unexplained. The V and J calls and clone size come from that table; D and trimming were worked out from the DNA. This sample comprises fewer than 200,000 clones, 89% of them detected only once. The top ten clonotypes cover about 1.9% of the sample.

About this clone: Its antigen is not yet known. Within one base of it there is no much larger clone, and no base qualities were kept.

Overall study outcomes, separate from this receptor: The amount of clinical and demographic metadata varied by source and participant and was provided uncurated.

A second Seattle source provided samples from volunteer blood donors who had recovered from COVID-19. Each collaborating institution followed its own protocols to collect whole blood in K2EDTA tubes. For TCRbeta analysis, collaborators shipped samples in one of three forms: frozen whole blood, isolated PBMCs, or DNA extracted from either of those sample types. The source material was peripheral blood. The source is a man aged 18 to 35 who had recovered from COVID-19.

The nucleotides read TGTGCCAGCAGCACCGGGACAGGGGTTTTTGACACAGATACGCAGTATTTT. It is translated as CASSTGTGVFDTDTQYF. The chain was built from TRBV13 and TRBJ2-3, and 10 bases in between align with TRBD1. The CDR3 holds 17 amino acids from the cysteine to the phenylalanine. The only DNA kept is the CDR3, 51 bases in frame from the first base. For this chain, trimming is 5 bases at the V end and 2 bases at the J end, and the number of junction bases without a gene match is 10. CDR1 PRHDT and CDR2 FYEKMQ are derived from the germline V gene (reference sequence).